Below are 28 T cell receptor beta chains sequenced from a single sample in a study of cytotoxic CD8 clonotypes in ibrutinib-treated CLL. Repertoires were generated with immunoSEQ multiplex PCR, while TCRdb's copy carries only in-frame clones and drops some. The profile shows approximately 24,000 clones, about four fifths of them singletons. The specimen was PBMCs, collected before ibrutinib treatment. Receptors originate from a human donor with chronic lymphocytic leukemia.

The chain combines TRBV15 with TRBJ2-5; D gene uncertain. Looked up from germline, CDR1 is LNHNV and CDR2 is YYDKDF (reference sequence). The CDR3 runs 13 residues. Trimming cost V 4 bases and J 5 bases, with 11 bases left between them. DNA for the CDR3: TGTGCCACCAGCATCCTGATGGAGGAGACCCAGTACTTC. Protein sequence: CATSILMEETQYF.

The chain is built from TRBV10-1 and TRBJ2-2, with D possibly matching TRBD1 (6 bases). The germline V and J ends were trimmed by 7 bases and 6 bases, with 15 bases remaining between them. CDR1 WNHNN and CDR2 SYGVQD come from the germline V gene (reference sequence). The CDR3 runs to 14 residues. CDR3 sequence reads: CASKKDRMSGELFF. CDR3 nucleotides: TGCGCCAGCAAAAAAGACAGGATGTCCGGGGAGCTGTTTTTT.

The genes are TRBV7-2 and TRBJ1-2; D remains ambiguous. The CDR3 runs 14 residues. In germline, CDR1 is SGHTA, CDR2 FQGNSA. V was clipped by 8 bases and J by 2 bases, with 15 bases between them. CDR3: CASYTRNPNYGYTF. The CDR3 region has the DNA TGTGCCAGCTATACAAGGAACCCCAACTATGGCTACACCTTC.

The rearrangement links TRBV28 to TRBJ2-7, with D perhaps assigned TRBD1 or TRBD2 (5 bases each). V shed 4 bases and J shed 2 bases, with 15 bases lying between them. The germline gives CDR1 MDHEN, CDR2 SYDVKM. This CDR3 is 15 amino acids long. The CDR3 loop is CASSSPGPATYEQYF. The CDR3 DNA reads as TGTGCCAGCAGTTCCCCGGGACCGGCAACCTACGAGCAGTACTTC.

This clone was seen once. The chain carries TRBV7-2 and TRBJ2-7, with D maybe TRBD2 (6 bases). V was clipped by 5 bases and J by 5 bases, with 25 bases between them. The CDR3 spans 17 residues. Germline CDR1 SGHTA, CDR2 FQGNSA. CDR3 nucleotide sequence: TGTGCCAGCAGCCTGGTCGGGTCGGGGGTCTCCTTACACGAGCAGTACTTC. Translating gives CASSLVGSGVSLHEQYF.

The chain carries TRBV7-2 and TRBJ2-5; perhaps TRBD2 as D (5 bases). V lost 5 bases and J lost 6, with 16 bases in between. From germline, CDR1 is SGHTA and CDR2 FQGNSA. There are 14 residues in the CDR3. CDR3 amino acids: CASSPRDTAQTQYF. CDR3 coding DNA: TGTGCCAGCAGCCCCCGGGATACCGCCCAGACCCAGTACTTC.

This clone was picked up one time. V gene TRBV25-1 combines with J gene TRBJ2-5, with D perhaps matching TRBD2 (5 bases). Germline-derived CDR1 and CDR2 are MGHDK and SYGVNS. This CDR3 is built from 14 residues. V dropped 6 bases and J dropped 5 bases, with 16 bases sitting between them. CDR3 in amino acids: CASSPRRSRETQYF. The CDR3 DNA reads as TGTGCCAGCAGCCCGCGGAGGTCCCGGGAGACCCAGTACTTC.

This clone occurred a few times. V and J are TRBV7-9 and TRBJ2-1, with 7 bases fitting TRBD2. CDR1 and CDR2 from the germline V gene are SEHNR and FQNEAQ (reference sequence). The CDR3 totals 15 residues. The trim removed 2 bases at V and 3 bases at J, leaving 4 bases unmatched. CDR3 nucleotides: TGTGCCAGCAGCTTAACGCGGGGGAGCTACAATGAGCAGTTCTTC. Translation: CASSLTRGSYNEQFF.

The rearrangement links TRBV7-2 to TRBJ2-7, with D possibly matching TRBD2 (5 bases). CDR1 SGHTA and CDR2 FQGNSA come from the germline V gene. The ends were cut back, 5 bases at V and 2 bases at J, with 19 bases in the middle. This CDR3 has 16 residues. The CDR3 sequence: CASSASRGRRTYEQYF. The DNA for the CDR3 is TGTGCCAGCAGCGCCTCTCGGGGAAGAAGAACCTACGAGCAGTACTTC.

This chain's CDR3 is CASSEQGDIREKLFF. The CDR3 nucleotides are TGTGCCAGCAGTGAGCAAGGGGACATACGAGAAAAACTGTTTTTT. The chain couples TRBV2 to TRBJ1-4, with D tentatively TRBD1 (6 bases). V lost 3 bases and J lost 8, with 16 bases in between. The CDR3 contains 15 residues. CDR1 is SNHLY and CDR2 is FYNNEI in the germline V gene.

The V gene is TRBV29-1, the J gene TRBJ2-1; TRBD1 might be the D (7 bases). Per germline, CDR1 SQVTM and CDR2 ANQGSEA. V was trimmed by 1 base and J by 10 bases, leaving 20 bases between them. This CDR3 comprises 15 residues. CDR3 DNA: TGCAGCGTTGAAGGGCGGGACAGAGGCCTTGGGGAGCAGTTCTTC. Its protein is CSVEGRDRGLGEQFF.

V usage is TRBV7-2 and J usage is TRBJ1-4; tentative D call: TRBD1 (5 bases). Looked up from germline, CDR1 is SGHTA and CDR2 is FQGNSA. V was trimmed by 5 bases and J by 12 bases, leaving 16 bases between them. The length of the CDR3 is 13 residues. The CDR3 DNA sequence: TGTGCCAGCAGCACATTTGACCAAGGGGAACTGTTTTTT. Amino acid sequence: CASSTFDQGELFF. The variable domain in full, completed from reference TRBV7-2 and TRBJ1-4, reads GAGVSQSPSNKVTEKGKDVELRCDPISGHTALYWYRQSLGQGLEFLIYFQGNSAPDKSGLPSDRFSAERTGGSVSTLTIQRTQQEDSAVYLCASSTFDQGELFFGSGTQLSVL.

This clone was seen only once. This chain links TRBV6-1 with TRBJ1-4; D gene unclear. The CDR3 covers 14 residues. Trimming pared 3 bases from V and 5 bases from J, leaving 10 bases between. Germline lookup yields CDR1 MNHNS and CDR2 SASEGT. The CDR3 DNA reads as TGTGCCAGCAGTGACAGGTCGGAAAATGAAAAACTGTTTTTT. Its protein product is CASSDRSENEKLFF.

The genes are TRBV11-2 and TRBJ2-5; D gene unclear. CDR1 and CDR2 (germline): SGHAT, FQNNGV. Trimming removed 0 bases at V and 9 bases at J, with 8 bases between. This CDR3 spans 12 amino acids. CDR3 coding DNA: TGTGCCAGCAGCTTAGACGTCAGGTCCCAGTACTTC. This encodes CASSLDVRSQYF.

This chain uses TRBV11-3 with TRBJ1-3; no clear D. Germline CDR1 reads SGHNT; CDR2 reads YENEEA. The CDR3 contains 13 residues. V gave up 4 bases and J gave up 10 bases, with 14 bases separating them. The CDR3 reads CASSSDLRQTIYF. DNA for the CDR3: TGTGCCAGCAGCTCCGACCTAAGGCAGACCATATATTTT.

This clone was picked up a small number of times. This rearrangement joins TRBV11-1 to TRBJ2-2, with unresolved D. The V end lost 2 bases, the J end lost 6 bases, and 10 bases lay between the germline ends. The CDR3 has 14 residues. Germline V CDR1 and CDR2: SGHAT, FQDESV (reference sequence). DNA of the CDR3: TGTGCCAGCAGCTTACTTCCTAGTCCCGGGGAGCTGTTTTTT. Its protein is CASSLLPSPGELFF.

This chain uses TRBV6-5 with TRBJ1-5; D is perhaps TRBD1 (5 bases). There are 16 residues in the CDR3. The V end was cut by 4 bases, the J end by 4 bases, with 17 bases between. The germline gives CDR1 MNHEY, CDR2 SVGAGI. The CDR3 sequence is CASSSLTGLRNQPQHF. The CDR3 coding sequence is TGTGCCAGCAGTTCCCTAACGGGACTTAGAAATCAGCCCCAGCATTTT.

The gene calls are TRBV5-1 and TRBJ1-1, with 11 bases identical to TRBD1. This CDR3 contains 16 residues. V was pared by 6 bases and J by 1 base, with 8 bases of the junction left unmatched. The germline gives CDR1 SGHRS, CDR2 YFSETQ. This CDR3 reads CASIWTGGSWNTEAFF. The CDR3 DNA follows: TGCGCCAGCATTTGGACAGGGGGCTCTTGGAACACTGAAGCTTTCTTT.

This chain joins TRBV29-1 and TRBJ2-2; 7 nucleotides match TRBD2. The length of the CDR3 is 14 residues. The V gene end was trimmed by 2 bases and the J gene end by 5 bases; junction bases not matched to a gene: 5. In germline, CDR1 is SQVTM, CDR2 ANQGSEA. Here the CDR3 DNA reads TGCAGCGTTGAACAGCGGGACCTGACCGGGGAGCTGTTTTTT. As protein: CSVEQRDLTGELFF.

The chain combines TRBV10-1 with TRBJ2-2; 12 positions agree with TRBD2. Trimming took 2 bases from V and 6 from J; bases not matched to a gene: 1. The CDR3 extends over 15 amino acids. From germline, CDR1 is WNHNN and CDR2 SYGVQD (reference sequence). CDR3 DNA: TGCGCCAGCAGTGAGCTAGCGGGAGGGGCCGGGGAGCTGTTTTTT. Translating it yields CASSELAGGAGELFF.

The CDR3 here is CSVQIGAVWDTIYF. For the CDR3, the DNA is TGCAGCGTTCAGATAGGGGCCGTCTGGGACACCATATATTTT. The chain combines TRBV29-1 with TRBJ1-3; possibly TRBD1 for D (5 bases). Per the germline V gene, CDR1 is SQVTM and CDR2 is ANQGSEA. V was trimmed by 5 bases and J by 8 bases, leaving 19 bases between them. This CDR3 is built from 14 residues. The full variable domain, completed using reference TRBV29-1 and TRBJ1-3, is SAVISQKPSRDICQRGTSLTIQCQVDSQVTMMFWYRQQPGQSLTLIATANQGSEATYESGFVIDKFPISRPNLTFSTLTVSNMSPEDSSIYLCSVQIGAVWDTIYFGEGSWLTVV.

The chain employs TRBV9 and TRBJ2-3; TRBD2 matches at 9 bases. V lost 2 bases to trimming and J lost 5 bases; unmatched junction nucleotides: 15. CDR1 and CDR2 (germline): SGDLS, YYNGEE. The CDR3 length is 18 residues. CDR3 protein: CASSVGFLGREGVDTQYF. In DNA form, the CDR3 reads TGTGCCAGCAGCGTGGGATTTCTAGGGCGGGAGGGCGTAGATACGCAGTATTTT.

This chain uses TRBV9 with TRBJ2-3, with D unclear. The CDR3 totals 13 residues. With 3 bases removed from V and 1 base from J, the gap between germline ends came to 6 bases. Germline V gene lookup returns CDR1 SGDLS and CDR2 YYNGEE. The CDR3: CASSEWGTDTQYF. CDR3 sequence (DNA): TGTGCCAGCAGCGAGTGGGGCACAGATACGCAGTATTTT.

This chain links TRBV18 with TRBJ2-5, with D maybe TRBD1 (6 bases). The germline V and J ends were trimmed by 5 bases and 3 bases, with 10 bases remaining between them. The CDR3 sequence is 13 residues long. The germline gives CDR1 KGHSH, CDR2 LQKENI. CDR3 in DNA: TGTGCCAGCTCAGACGACAGGAAAGAGACCCAGTACTTC. This translates into CASSDDRKETQYF.

This chain joins TRBV5-5 and TRBJ2-1; 12 nucleotides align to TRBD2. In germline, CDR1 is SGHKS, CDR2 YYEKEE (reference sequence). J was trimmed by 7 bases and V by 5 bases; bases with no gene match: 4. The CDR3 extends over 14 amino acids. The CDR3 reads CASSLGLAGNEQFF. CDR3 DNA: TGTGCCAGCAGTCTAGGACTAGCGGGGAATGAGCAGTTCTTC.

V and J are TRBV28 and TRBJ2-3, with 9 positions matching TRBD2. The junction had 11 bases not matched to a gene; V was cut back by 2 bases and J by 5 bases. The CDR3 sequence is 17 residues long. The germline CDR1 and CDR2 sequences are MDHEN and SYDVKM. The CDR3 loop is CASSLAQAGGWRDTQYF. The CDR3 region has the DNA TGTGCCAGCAGTTTAGCTCAGGCGGGAGGGTGGAGAGATACGCAGTATTTT.

J is TRBJ2-1 and V is TRBV18; 7 bases map to TRBD1. Germline trimming cut 4 bases from V and 3 bases from J; bases unmatched to any gene: 9. The CDR3 is 16 residues long. CDR1 KGHSH and CDR2 LQKENI come from the germline V gene. CDR3 nucleotide sequence: TGTGCCAGCTCACTGACCGGGACAGATCGCTACAATGAGCAGTTCTTC. Its translation is CASSLTGTDRYNEQFF.

For the CDR3, the DNA is TGTGCCATCAGGGGACAGGGGAACCCCTACGAGCAGTACTTC. It encodes CAIRGQGNPYEQYF. The genes are TRBV10-3 and TRBJ2-7; 10 bases agree with TRBD1. V was pared by 6 bases and J by 2 bases, with 4 bases of the junction left unmatched. The CDR3 contains 14 residues. Germline V gene sequence: CDR1 ENHRY, CDR2 SYGVKD.